One sample yielded the 6 T cell receptor beta chains listed below, sequenced in a study of T cell responses to AZD1222 COVID-19 vaccine. Sequenced by immunoSEQ multiplex PCR; TCRdb stores in-frame clones only, minus some. The sample lists 60,000 to 65,000 clones, 76% occurring once. The sample consisted of peripheral blood, taken on day 0 of AZD1222 vaccination. The receptors originated from an adult in good health.

This clone has more than one count but fewer than ten. J is TRBJ1-2 and V is TRBV27, with 9 bases aligning to TRBD1. V lost 6 bases, J lost 4 bases, and 6 bases stayed unmatched. CDR3 length: 14 amino acids. Germline CDR1 is MNHEY and CDR2 is SMNVEV (reference sequence). The CDR3 spells CASSWTGDLYGYTF. The CDR3 DNA sequence: TGTGCCAGCAGCTGGACAGGGGACCTCTATGGCTACACCTTC.

As for this clone: An end of the junction differs from the germline gene, which may be a read error. The same CDR3 arises from other DNA sequences in this sample as well. The J gene is TRBJ2-3, the V gene TRBV6-5, with D perhaps matching TRBD2 (5 bases). The CDR3 extends over 11 amino acids. Germline loops: CDR1 MNHEY, CDR2 SVGAGI. CDR3 bases: TGTGCCGTCTCTAGCACAGATACGCAGTATTTC. Protein sequence: CAVSSTDTQYF.

The rearrangement links TRBV18 to TRBJ2-2; no firm D call. V was cut by 4 bases and J by 0 bases, with 15 bases left in between. CDR1 and CDR2 from the germline V gene are KGHSH and LQKENI. The CDR3 spans 17 residues. The CDR3 region is CASSLLSAVANTGELFF. The CDR3, as DNA: TGTGCCAGCTCACTCCTCTCTGCTGTCGCGAACACCGGGGAGCTGTTTTTT.

This clone turned up a few times. This chain joins TRBV7-9 and TRBJ2-1, with TRBD1 matching over 7 bases. V gave up 4 bases and J gave up 8 bases; unmatched junction bases: 8. Germline V gene sequence: CDR1 SEHNR, CDR2 FQNEAQ (reference sequence). This CDR3 spans 14 amino acids. The CDR3 DNA is TGTGCCAGCAGCTCCGATGACAGGGTTTATGAGCAGTTCTTC. Translation gives CASSSDDRVYEQFF. The full variable domain, in which reference TRBV7-9 and TRBJ2-1 provide the parts outside the CDR3, is DTGVSQNPRHKITKRGQNVTFRCDPISEHNRLYWYRQTLGQGPEFLTYFQNEAQLEKSRLLSDRFSAERPKGSFSTLEIQRTEQGDSAMYLCASSSDDRVYEQFFGPGTRLTVL.

This clone was picked up one time. The chain combines TRBV6-6 with TRBJ1-2; D possibly corresponds to TRBD1 (6 bases). V shed 2 bases and J shed 8 bases, with 9 bases lying between them. The germline V gene has CDR1 MNHNY and CDR2 SVGAGI (reference sequence). The CDR3 runs 12 residues. The CDR3 reads CASSYGGGGYTF. CDR3 in DNA: TGTGCCAGCAGTTACGGGGGCGGCGGCTACACCTTC.

A single count supports this clone. J is TRBJ1-4 and V is TRBV3-1 (or the pseudogene TRBV3-2); D may be TRBD1 (6 bases). The CDR3 totals 17 residues. V was shortened by 1 base and J by 0 bases, with 12 bases between the two germline ends. From germline, CDR1 is LGHDT and CDR2 YNNKEL (reference sequence). The CDR3 DNA reads TGTGCCAGCAGCCAAGCGGGGGGCGCCTCAACTAATGAAAAACTGTTTTTT. Translation gives CASSQAGGASTNEKLFF.